The 5 T cell receptor beta chains below were found in one sample sequenced in a study of OX40 agonist ivuxolimab in advanced cancers. The method was immunoSEQ multiplex PCR; TCRdb's version includes in-frame clones alone and lacks a portion of them. Here the sample spans approximately 90,000 clones, around 88% being singletons. The source was CD4+ or CD8+ T cells sorted from blood, collected in a trial of the OX40 agonist ivuxolimab. Receptors were obtained from an adult with an advanced solid tumor such as melanoma, head and neck, liver or kidney cancer.

V gene TRBV28 combines with J gene TRBJ2-1; 16 bases line up with TRBD2. The CDR3 spans 18 residues. V gave up 6 bases and J gave up 6 bases; unmatched junction bases: 11. Per the germline V gene, CDR1 is MDHEN and CDR2 is SYDVKM. The CDR3 protein is CASSSTGTSGREVNEQFF. DNA of the CDR3: TGTGCCAGCAGCTCGACCGGGACTAGCGGGAGGGAGGTCAATGAGCAGTTCTTC.

This clone has just one count. This rearrangement joins TRBV18 to TRBJ2-5; tentative D call: TRBD1 (6 bases). Trimming pared 3 bases from V and 3 bases from J, leaving 14 bases between. CDR3 length equals 15 residues. The germline V gene encodes CDR1 KGHSH and CDR2 LQKENI. CDR3 sequence reads: CASSPNRAQKETQYF. For the CDR3, the DNA is TGTGCCAGCTCACCTAACAGGGCACAAAAAGAGACCCAGTACTTC.

This clone was observed a single time. V and J are TRBV11-3 and TRBJ2-7, with D unresolved. Germline V gene sequence: CDR1 SGHNT, CDR2 YENEEA. CDR3 size: 14 residues. V lost 1 base to trimming and J lost 0 bases, with 7 bases between them. The CDR3, as DNA: TGTGCCAGCAGCTTAGTAGGGAACTCCTACGAGCAGTACTTC. This translates into CASSLVGNSYEQYF.

This chain joins TRBV30 and TRBJ1-1; no clear D gene. Germline values: CDR1 GTSNPN, CDR2 SVGIG (reference sequence). The CDR3 totals 15 residues. V shed 2 bases and J shed 5 bases, with 18 bases lying between them. CDR3 sequence reads: CAWSTKGTDLTEAFF. The CDR3 nucleotides read TGTGCCTGGAGTACAAAAGGAACCGACCTGACTGAAGCTTTCTTT.

This chain uses TRBV29-1 with TRBJ2-1; D is tentatively TRBD1 or TRBD2 (5 bases each). Germline values: CDR1 SQVTM, CDR2 ANQGSEA. The CDR3 contains 15 residues. Trimming left V 5 bases short and J 5 bases short, with 19 bases between. In DNA form, the CDR3 reads TGCAGCGTTCCCCACACCCGGGGCTCAAACAATGAGCAGTTCTTC. This gives the protein CSVPHTRGSNNEQFF.